This paragraph reports one T cell receptor (beta chain). Those donating, healthy Caucasian individuals from Russia, were aged roughly 6 to 90. Staff drew roughly 10 milliliters of peripheral blood from each donor. The data stem from a study of blood T cells in healthy people across ages. With a J-beta primer mix and a sample-barcoded 5' primer, a second PCR ran 7 to 11 cycles. Each cDNA molecule, via a template-switch adaptor with 12 random nucleotides, was tagged. Each CDR3 protein is one row after TCRdb ran MiXCR on the 5' RACE reads. The sample contains 750,000 or so distinct CDR3 sequences, around a quarter of which appear only once. CDR3 length equals 16 residues. V lost 2 bases and J 0 bases, leaving 11 bases between the germline ends. In germline, CDR1 is SGHVS, CDR2 FQNEAQ. The sample was also linked to a second study, of T cells of mothers and their children. That report notes: Study donors consisted of a few healthy Caucasian mothers and their six children.

The receptor was derived from a boy under 18 in good health. Material for sequencing was blood. V and J are TRBV7-8 and TRBJ2-1; D call uncertain. The CDR3 sequence: CASSLSMPGSYNEQFF. The CDR3 region has the DNA TGTGCCAGCAGCTTAAGTATGCCGGGCTCCTACAATGAGCAGTTCTTC.